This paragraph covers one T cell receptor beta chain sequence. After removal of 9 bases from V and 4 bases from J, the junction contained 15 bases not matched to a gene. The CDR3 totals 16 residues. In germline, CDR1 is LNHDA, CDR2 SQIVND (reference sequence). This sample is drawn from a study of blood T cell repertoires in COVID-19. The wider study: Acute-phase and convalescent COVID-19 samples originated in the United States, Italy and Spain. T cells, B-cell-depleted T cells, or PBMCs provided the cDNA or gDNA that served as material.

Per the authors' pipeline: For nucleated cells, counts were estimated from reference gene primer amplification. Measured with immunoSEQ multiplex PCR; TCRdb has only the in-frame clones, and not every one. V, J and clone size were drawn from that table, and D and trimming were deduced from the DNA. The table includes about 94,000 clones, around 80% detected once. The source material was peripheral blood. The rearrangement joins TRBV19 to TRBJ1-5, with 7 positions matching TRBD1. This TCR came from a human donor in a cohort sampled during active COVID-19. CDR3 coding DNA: TGTGCCAGACCACAGGGGAATAACCAGAAAAATCAGCCCCAGCATTTT. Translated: CARPQGNNQKNQPQHF.